The 23 T cell receptor beta chains in this list originate from one sample, sequenced in a study of CXCR3-negative and CXCR3-positive naive CD8 T cells. 5' RACE that incorporated UMI labels was used to prepare the TRB cDNA libraries. Using the 5' RACE reads, TCRdb records one entry per CDR3 protein without DNA. Here the sample table reports fewer than 55,000 distinct CDR3 sequences. Sequenced sample: naive CXCR3- CD8+ T cells from blood. Described subset: CD45RO-CCR7+CD27+CD95- naive CD8+ T cells lacking CXCR3 (TNR3-). The receptors shown here come from a human donor in good health. Some clones in this sample may be carry-over from other donors' samples.

The genes are TRBV29-1 and TRBJ2-1; TCRdb's D call, TRBD2, is unchecked because there is no DNA. Looked up from germline, CDR1 is SQVTM and CDR2 is ANQGSEA. This CDR3 has 14 amino acids. CDR3 protein: CSVEGALEGNEQFF.

The chain employs TRBV28 and TRBJ2-7; the D gene TCRdb calls, TRBD2, cannot be checked with no DNA. This CDR3 comprises 15 residues. Per the germline V gene, CDR1 is MDHEN and CDR2 is SYDVKM. CDR3 in amino acids: CASSSGRSTAAEQYF.

The gene calls are TRBV28 and TRBJ2-3; absent DNA, TCRdb's TRBD1 call cannot be checked. This CDR3 comprises 13 residues. Germline CDR1 MDHEN, CDR2 SYDVKM. CDR3 sequence: CASKRSGTDTQYF.

This clonotype ranks as medium-sized in terms of frequency. This chain joins TRBV14 and TRBJ2-1; TCRdb proposes TRBD1, but this gene call is untestable without DNA. This CDR3 has 15 amino acids. CDR1 SGHDN and CDR2 FVKESK come from the germline V gene. CDR3: CASSPGTGDYNEQFF.

V is TRBV5-6 and J is TRBJ1-1. Germline CDR1 is SGHDT and CDR2 is YYEEEE. The CDR3 sequence is 13 residues long. The CDR3 sequence is CASSLVLRPEAFF.

The CDR3 spells CASSLQGGLNTEAFF. This chain joins TRBV6-5 and TRBJ1-1; TCRdb lists TRBD1, though no DNA is available to test this call. This CDR3 has 15 residues. Germline loops: CDR1 MNHEY, CDR2 SVGAGI.

This chain links TRBV7-9 with TRBJ2-7; with no DNA, the TCRdb D assignment of TRBD1 cannot be verified. Germline V gene data show CDR1 as SEHNR and CDR2 as FQNEAQ (reference sequence). The CDR3 totals 16 residues. Here the CDR3 reads CASSLESRTGEHEQYF.

The chain combines TRBV20-1 with TRBJ2-5; TCRdb selects TRBD1, and the lack of DNA leaves this call unchecked. The CDR3 sequence is 13 residues long. CDR1 DFQATT and CDR2 SNEGSKA come from the germline V gene (reference sequence). The CDR3 sequence is CSAPPTGNQAQYF.

V and J are TRBV7-9 and TRBJ2-7; TCRdb indicates TRBD1, and absent DNA this call remains unverified. Germline values: CDR1 SEHNR, CDR2 FQNEAQ (reference sequence). This CDR3 is 14 amino acids long. The CDR3 is CASSTAPDLYEQYF.

The chain uses TRBV29-1 and TRBJ2-7; TCRdb lists TRBD1, though no DNA is available to test this call. CDR3 size: 15 residues. Looked up from germline, CDR1 is SQVTM and CDR2 is ANQGSEA. The CDR3 region is CSVGGDIRPSYEQYF.

CDR3 sequence reads: CASTAWSNQPQHF. The rearrangement links TRBV7-9 to TRBJ1-5. There are 13 residues in the CDR3. From germline, CDR1 is SEHNR and CDR2 FQNEAQ (reference sequence). Together with reference TRBV7-9 and TRBJ1-5, the CDR3 gives the full variable domain: DTGVSQNPRHKITKRGQNVTFRCDPISEHNRLYWYRQTLGQGPEFLTYFQNEAQLEKSRLLSDRFSAERPKGSFSTLEIQRTEQGDSAMYLCASTAWSNQPQHFGDGTRLSIL.

The chain links TRBV7-3 to TRBJ2-2; TCRdb names TRBD2, which stays unverified in the absence of DNA. In germline, CDR1 is SGHTA, CDR2 FQGTGA. This CDR3 is built from 17 residues. The chain's CDR3 is CASSLGTSGTATGELFF. Full variable domain (missing parts from reference TRBV7-3 and TRBJ2-2): GAGVSQTPSNKVTEKGKYVELRCDPISGHTALYWYRQSLGQGPEFLIYFQGTGAADDSGLPNDRFFAVRPEGSVSTLKIQRTERGDSAVYLCASSLGTSGTATGELFFGEGSRLTVL.

The J gene is TRBJ2-7, the V gene TRBV20-1; TCRdb picks TRBD2, but there is no DNA to check that call. This CDR3 contains 11 residues. The V gene's germline CDR1 is DFQATT and CDR2 SNEGSKA (reference sequence). The CDR3 loop reads CSAPRPSEQYF.

V and J are TRBV2 and TRBJ2-3; TCRdb's D gene call, TRBD1, goes unchecked for lack of DNA. CDR1 and CDR2 (germline): SNHLY, FYNNEI. There are 14 residues in the CDR3. CDR3 region: CASIEGGTSDTQYF.

The CDR3 reads CASSYTPGQGTYNEQFF. The chain carries TRBV28 and TRBJ2-1; TCRdb lists TRBD1, though no DNA is available to test this call. The CDR3 runs to 17 residues. Germline V gene lookup returns CDR1 MDHEN and CDR2 SYDVKM.

J is TRBJ2-1 and V is TRBV28. This CDR3 is built from 12 residues. CDR1 MDHEN and CDR2 SYDVKM come from the germline V gene. CDR3: CASSTVNNEQFF.

The V gene is TRBV7-9, the J gene TRBJ2-1. This CDR3 is 13 amino acids long. From germline, CDR1 is SEHNR and CDR2 FQNEAQ (reference sequence). CDR3 amino acids: CASSSSYTYEQFF.

The chain carries TRBV6-2 or TRBV6-3 and TRBJ2-5. This CDR3 comprises 12 residues. CDR1 is MNHEY and CDR2 is SVGEGT in the germline V gene. CDR3 sequence: CASSWEQETQYF.

This chain uses TRBV4-3 with TRBJ2-2; TCRdb's D call of TRBD1 is untestable without DNA. This CDR3 has 16 amino acids. Germline V lookup: CDR1 LGHNA, CDR2 YSLEER. CDR3 loop: CASSQEMDRNTGELFF.

The chain joins TRBV7-9 to TRBJ2-7. This CDR3 is built from 12 residues. Germline values: CDR1 SEHNR, CDR2 FQNEAQ (reference sequence). The CDR3: CASSLGFYEQYF.

This chain connects TRBV29-1 to TRBJ2-3. There are 14 residues in the CDR3. CDR1 SQVTM and CDR2 ANQGSEA come from the germline V gene. The CDR3 is CSVDRGQATDTQYF.

V gene TRBV6-4 combines with J gene TRBJ1-1; checking the TCRdb D call of TRBD1 is not possible without DNA. The CDR3 has 14 residues. CDR1 and CDR2 (germline): MRHNA, SNTAGT. The CDR3: CASSVTGGNTEAFF.

The rearrangement joins TRBV14 to TRBJ2-1. The CDR3 covers 14 residues. The germline gives CDR1 SGHDN, CDR2 FVKESK. The CDR3 sequence: CASSQVGSMNEQFF.